The 22 T cell receptor beta chains below come from one sample, sequenced in a study of blood T cells in healthy people across ages. With a J-beta primer mix and a sample-barcoded 5' primer, a second PCR ran about 7 to 12 cycles. A single record per CDR3 protein comes from TCRdb applying MiXCR to the 5' RACE reads. Of 800,000 to 950,000 distinct CDR3 sequences in the sample, roughly 29% are singletons; the top ten hold about a tenth. A further study also used this sample, focusing on T cells of mothers and their children.

Sequencing used blood. These TCRs come from a woman aged 35 to 49 in good health.

The genes are TRBV28 and TRBJ1-1, with 10 bases identical to TRBD1. The CDR3 runs to 15 residues. The V gene's germline CDR1 is MDHEN and CDR2 SYDVKM. The J segment lost 6 bases and the V segment lost 0 bases, leaving 4 bases of the junction unmatched. In DNA form, the CDR3 reads TGTGCCAGCAGTTTATGGACAGGGGGCAGCGCTGAAGCTTTCTTT. Translating gives CASSLWTGGSAEAFF.

This clonotype has a handful of counts. The chain joins TRBV6-1 to TRBJ1-5, with D possibly being TRBD1 (5 bases). CDR3 length: 16 amino acids. Germline CDR1 reads MNHNS; CDR2 reads SASEGT. V was cut by 2 bases and J by 0 bases, with 11 bases left in between. The CDR3 region is CASSEHQGYSNQPQHF. The DNA for the CDR3 is TGTGCCAGCAGTGAACATCAGGGATATAGCAATCAGCCCCAGCATTTT.

The J gene is TRBJ2-5, the V gene TRBV28, with D possibly being TRBD2 (6 bases). V shed 2 bases and J shed 4 bases, with 23 bases lying between them. Germline CDR1 and CDR2: MDHEN and SYDVKM. CDR3 length equals 18 residues. The CDR3: CASSLVPRRGFLGETQYF. Written as DNA, the CDR3 is TGTGCCAGCAGTTTAGTCCCTAGGAGGGGCTTCCTTGGAGAGACCCAGTACTTC.

The table lists this clonotype with many counts. The chain combines TRBV5-5 with TRBJ2-3, with a possible D match to TRBD1 (6 bases). This CDR3 is built from 15 residues. The germline V gene encodes CDR1 SGHKS and CDR2 YYEKEE (reference sequence). Trimming left V 0 bases short and J 3 bases short, with 11 bases between. The CDR3 DNA follows: TGTGCCAGCAGCTTGGAACAGGGTCCGACAGATACGCAGTATTTT. Translated: CASSLEQGPTDTQYF.

The chain links TRBV7-8 to TRBJ2-3, with TRBD1 matching 7 bases. J gave up 4 bases and V 5 bases, and 9 bases lay outside the gene matches. The CDR3 loop spans 15 amino acids. Germline lookup yields CDR1 SGHVS and CDR2 FQNEAQ. The CDR3 loop is CASSASTTGSDTQYF. Here the CDR3 DNA reads TGTGCCAGCAGCGCGAGTACGACAGGGTCAGATACGCAGTATTTT.

This clonotype was observed many times. The rearrangement uses TRBV6-6 and TRBJ1-2; no definite D call. The CDR3 loop spans 12 amino acids. Germline V gene data show CDR1 as MNHNY and CDR2 as SVGAGI (reference sequence). The CDR3 sequence is CATAGRAYGYTF. The CDR3 bases are TGTGCTACAGCGGGGAGGGCCTATGGCTACACCTTC.

In this sample, this clonotype turned up a few times. The chain links TRBV12-3 or TRBV12-4 to TRBJ2-1; 8 positions match TRBD1. J gave up 0 bases and V 7 bases, and 8 bases lay outside the gene matches. This CDR3 region has 16 residues. This chain's CDR3 is CASTQGTGLSYNEQFF. In nucleotides, the CDR3 is TGTGCCAGCACCCAGGGGACAGGACTCTCCTACAATGAGCAGTTCTTC.

This rearrangement joins TRBV20-1 to TRBJ1-6, with D maybe TRBD1 (5 bases). CDR1 is DFQATT, CDR2 SNEGSKA, per germline (reference sequence). This CDR3 spans 13 amino acids. Trimming left V 4 bases short and J 5 bases short, with 9 bases between. This CDR3 is CSATGTNNSPLHF. CDR3 in DNA: TGCAGTGCTACCGGGACTAATAATTCACCCCTCCACTTT.

This clonotype was detected only a few times. The CDR3 reads CASSVEQGINTEAFF. CDR3 nucleotide sequence: TGTGCCAGCAGCGTCGAACAGGGGATAAACACTGAAGCTTTCTTT. The chain has TRBV7-2 and TRBJ1-1; TRBD1 agrees at 7 bases. The CDR3 spans 15 residues. With V trimmed by 5 bases and J by 2 bases, 8 bases remained unmatched. Germline CDR1 and CDR2: SGHTA and FQGNSA.

The J gene is TRBJ2-7, the V gene TRBV11-2, with D unclear. Trimming pared 1 base from V and 2 bases from J, leaving 9 bases between. Germline V gene sequence: CDR1 SGHAT, CDR2 FQNNGV. The CDR3 sequence is 14 residues long. The CDR3: CASSLGPLAYEQYF. The CDR3 DNA follows: TGTGCCAGCAGCTTAGGCCCGCTAGCCTACGAGCAGTACTTC.

The chain couples TRBV4-2 to TRBJ2-5; D uncertain. CDR1 and CDR2 from the germline V gene are LGHNA and YNFKEQ. This CDR3 comprises 18 residues. V was trimmed by 0 bases and J by 3 bases, leaving 20 bases between them. CDR3 in DNA: TGTGCCAGCAGCCAAGATAAGGGATCCAGGCATCCAAAAGAGACCCAGTACTTC. It codes for CASSQDKGSRHPKETQYF.

This rearrangement joins TRBV4-1 to TRBJ2-7; D is possibly TRBD1 or TRBD2 (5 bases each). The DNA matches TRBJ2-5 better at its end, which makes the J call doubtful. The CDR3 sequence is 15 residues long. Germline values: CDR1 MGHRA, CDR2 YSYEKL. The CDR3 DNA is TGCGCCAGCAGCCAAGTGGGGGTTGGGGGTCAGACCCAGTACTTC. Protein sequence: CASSQVGVGGQTQYF.

This clonotype has ten or more counts. The chain links TRBV20-1 to TRBJ2-3; 11 nucleotides match TRBD2. CDR3 size: 14 residues. Germline CDR1 reads DFQATT; CDR2 reads SNEGSKA (reference sequence). Unmatched junction bases numbered 1, after V lost 0 bases and J lost 5 bases. The CDR3 here is CSARDGLAGDTQYF. In DNA form, the CDR3 reads TGCAGTGCTAGAGACGGACTAGCGGGAGATACGCAGTATTTT.

This clonotype showed up many times. The genes are TRBV4-1 and TRBJ2-1; 7 bases align to TRBD2. CDR3 length: 16 residues. Germline CDR1 is MGHRA and CDR2 is YSYEKL. Germline trimming cut 1 base from V and 6 bases from J; bases unmatched to any gene: 9. CDR3 residues: CASSQVAASGGNEQFF. CDR3 coding DNA: TGCGCCAGCAGCCAAGTGGCCGCTAGCGGCGGCAATGAGCAGTTCTTC.

This clonotype was recorded a few times. The gene calls are TRBV29-1 and TRBJ2-7, with D possibly TRBD1 on 6 matching bases. The V end was cut by 7 bases, the J end by 10 bases, with 20 bases between. CDR1 and CDR2 (germline): SQVTM, ANQGSEA. The CDR3 is 12 residues long. The CDR3: CSGQPGVGAQYF. The CDR3 nucleotides read TGCAGCGGGCAACCAGGGGTTGGGGCCCAGTACTTC.

The V and J genes are TRBV7-2 and TRBJ1-1, with D maybe TRBD1 (6 bases). CDR3 length: 14 residues. V was trimmed by 5 bases and J by 8 bases, leaving 18 bases between them. Germline CDR1 reads SGHTA; CDR2 reads FQGNSA. CDR3 region: CASSPDRRRSEAFF. CDR3 coding DNA: TGTGCCAGCAGCCCCGACAGGCGGCGATCAGAAGCTTTCTTT.

This chain links TRBV11-2 with TRBJ1-1; the D gene is possibly TRBD1 (6 bases). V gave up 5 bases and J gave up 0 bases, with 13 bases separating them. Germline CDR1 reads SGHAT; CDR2 reads FQNNGV. The CDR3 consists of 15 residues. The CDR3 region has the DNA TGTGCCAGCAGCCAATTAACAGGGTTGAACACTGAAGCTTTCTTT. It translates to CASSQLTGLNTEAFF.

This sequence joins TRBV4-3 and TRBJ1-6, with 11 bases identical to TRBD1. V shed 3 bases, J shed 4 bases, and the junction held 8 bases outside the gene matches. This CDR3 contains 18 residues. Germline assignment: CDR1 LGHNA and CDR2 YSLEER. The CDR3 DNA follows: TGCGCCAGCAGCCAGGACTGGACAGGGGGCAATTATAATTCACCCCTCCACTTT. Amino acid sequence: CASSQDWTGGNYNSPLHF.

This clonotype was seen a handful of times. The chain links TRBV20-1 to TRBJ1-5, with D unclear. V gave up 1 base and J gave up 1 base, with 8 bases separating them. CDR1 is DFQATT and CDR2 is SNEGSKA in the germline V gene (reference sequence). CDR3 length: 14 amino acids. CDR3 nucleotides: TGCAGTGCTAGAGGAATAGGGAGCAATCAGCCCCAGCATTTT. Translating gives CSARGIGSNQPQHF.

This clonotype came up a few times. The gene calls are TRBV10-3 and TRBJ2-7; TRBD1 matches 10 bases. The germline V gene has CDR1 ENHRY and CDR2 SYGVKD. The ends lost 7 bases at V and 5 bases at J; junction bases unmatched: 8. This CDR3 comprises 14 residues. Here the CDR3 DNA reads TGTGCCATCACTGCGGGACAGGGGACCGACGAGCAGTACTTC. Protein sequence: CAITAGQGTDEQYF.

At least ten counts were recorded for this clonotype. The chain carries TRBV20-1 and TRBJ2-6; perhaps D is TRBD1 or TRBD2 (6 bases each). The CDR3 runs to 16 residues. Germline V CDR1 and CDR2: DFQATT, SNEGSKA (reference sequence). V was pared by 7 bases and J by 0 bases, with 16 bases between. The CDR3 region has the DNA TGCAGTGTTACCCCGGGGGCTACCTCTGGGGCCAACGTCCTGACTTTC. This gives the protein CSVTPGATSGANVLTF.

At least ten counts were recorded for this clonotype. The chain recombines TRBV7-2 with TRBJ2-1; D gene uncertain. The CDR3 is made up of 13 amino acids. Trimming cost V 1 base and J 9 bases, with 10 bases left between them. CDR1 and CDR2 (germline): SGHTA, FQGNSA. The CDR3 spells CASSLVGSGEQFF. The CDR3, as DNA: TGTGCCAGCAGCTTAGTAGGTTCGGGTGAGCAGTTCTTC.